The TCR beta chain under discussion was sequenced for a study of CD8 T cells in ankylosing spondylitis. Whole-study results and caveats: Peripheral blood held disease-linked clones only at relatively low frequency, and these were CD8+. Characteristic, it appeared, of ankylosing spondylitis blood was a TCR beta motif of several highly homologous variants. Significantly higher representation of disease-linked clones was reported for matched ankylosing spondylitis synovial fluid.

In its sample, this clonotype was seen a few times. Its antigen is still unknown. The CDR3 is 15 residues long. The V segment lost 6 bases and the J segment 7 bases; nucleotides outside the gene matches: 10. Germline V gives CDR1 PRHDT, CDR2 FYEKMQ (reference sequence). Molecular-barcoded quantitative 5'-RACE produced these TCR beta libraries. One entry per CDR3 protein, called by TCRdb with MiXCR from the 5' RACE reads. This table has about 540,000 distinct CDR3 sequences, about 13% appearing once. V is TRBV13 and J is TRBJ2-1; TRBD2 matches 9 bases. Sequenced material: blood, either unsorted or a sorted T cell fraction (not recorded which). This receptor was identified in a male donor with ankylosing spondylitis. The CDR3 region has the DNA TGTGCCAGCAGTACCGGGACTAGCCGTTCGAATGAGCAGTTCTTC. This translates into CASSTGTSRSNEQFF.